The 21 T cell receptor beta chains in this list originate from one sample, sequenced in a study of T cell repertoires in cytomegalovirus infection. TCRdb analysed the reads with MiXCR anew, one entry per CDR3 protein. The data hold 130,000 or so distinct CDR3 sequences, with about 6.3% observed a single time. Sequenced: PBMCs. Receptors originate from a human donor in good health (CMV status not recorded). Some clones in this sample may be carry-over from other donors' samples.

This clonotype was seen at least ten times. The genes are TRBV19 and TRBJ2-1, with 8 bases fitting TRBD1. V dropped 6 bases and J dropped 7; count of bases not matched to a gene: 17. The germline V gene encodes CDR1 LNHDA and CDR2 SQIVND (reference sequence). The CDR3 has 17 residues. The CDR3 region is CASRELYRGTSWNEQFF. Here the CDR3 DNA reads TGTGCCAGTAGGGAGCTATACAGGGGGACGAGTTGGAATGAGCAGTTCTTC.

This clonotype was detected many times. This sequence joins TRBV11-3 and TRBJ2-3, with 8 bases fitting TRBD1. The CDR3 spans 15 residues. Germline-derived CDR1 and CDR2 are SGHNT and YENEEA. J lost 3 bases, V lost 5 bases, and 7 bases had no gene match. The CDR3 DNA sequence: TGTGCCAGCAGCCCAGGGGGCGCCGGTACAGATACGCAGTATTTT. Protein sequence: CASSPGGAGTDTQYF.

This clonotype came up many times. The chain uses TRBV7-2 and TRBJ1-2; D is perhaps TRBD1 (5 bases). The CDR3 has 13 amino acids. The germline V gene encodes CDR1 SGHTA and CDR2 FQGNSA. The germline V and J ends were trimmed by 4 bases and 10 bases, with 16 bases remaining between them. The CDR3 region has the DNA TGTGCCAGCAGCTCAGCGGGCAGGGTGAACTACACCTTC. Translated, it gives CASSSAGRVNYTF. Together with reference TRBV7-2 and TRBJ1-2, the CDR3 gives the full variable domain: GAGVSQSPSNKVTEKGKDVELRCDPISGHTALYWYRQSLGQGLEFLIYFQGNSAPDKSGLPSDRFSAERTGGSVSTLTIQRTQQEDSAVYLCASSSAGRVNYTFGSGTRLTVV.

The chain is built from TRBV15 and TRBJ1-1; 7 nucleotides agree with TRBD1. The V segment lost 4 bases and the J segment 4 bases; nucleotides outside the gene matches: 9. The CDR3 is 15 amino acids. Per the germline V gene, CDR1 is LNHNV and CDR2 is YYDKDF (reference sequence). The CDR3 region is CATSTRRGLGTEAFF. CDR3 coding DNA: TGTGCCACCAGCACCCGGAGGGGGCTGGGCACTGAAGCTTTCTTT.

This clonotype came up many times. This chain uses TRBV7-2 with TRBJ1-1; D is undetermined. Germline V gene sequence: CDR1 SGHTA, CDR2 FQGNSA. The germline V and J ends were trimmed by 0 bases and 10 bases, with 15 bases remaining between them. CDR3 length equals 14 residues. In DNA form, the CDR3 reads TGTGCCAGCAGCTTAGCGGGTAATCGCGGCGCAGCTTTCTTT. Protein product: CASSLAGNRGAAFF. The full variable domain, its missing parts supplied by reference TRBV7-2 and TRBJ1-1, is GAGVSQSPSNKVTEKGKDVELRCDPISGHTALYWYRQSLGQGLEFLIYFQGNSAPDKSGLPSDRFSAERTGGSVSTLTIQRTQQEDSAVYLCASSLAGNRGAAFFGQGTRLTVV.

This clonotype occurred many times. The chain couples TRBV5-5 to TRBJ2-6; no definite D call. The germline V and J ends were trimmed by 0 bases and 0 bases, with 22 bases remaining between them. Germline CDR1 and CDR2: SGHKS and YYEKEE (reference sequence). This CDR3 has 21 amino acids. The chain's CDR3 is CASSLASIDLSLLSGANVLTF. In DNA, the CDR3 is TGTGCCAGCAGCTTGGCAAGTATCGACCTTAGCCTCCTCTCTGGGGCCAACGTCCTGACTTTC.

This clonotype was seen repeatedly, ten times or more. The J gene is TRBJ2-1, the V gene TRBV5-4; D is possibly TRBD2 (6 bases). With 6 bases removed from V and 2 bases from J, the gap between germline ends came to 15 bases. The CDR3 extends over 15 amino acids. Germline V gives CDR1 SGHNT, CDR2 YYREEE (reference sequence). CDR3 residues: CASTPSGGAYNEQFF. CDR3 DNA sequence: TGTGCCAGCACCCCCTCTGGAGGGGCCTACAATGAGCAGTTCTTC.

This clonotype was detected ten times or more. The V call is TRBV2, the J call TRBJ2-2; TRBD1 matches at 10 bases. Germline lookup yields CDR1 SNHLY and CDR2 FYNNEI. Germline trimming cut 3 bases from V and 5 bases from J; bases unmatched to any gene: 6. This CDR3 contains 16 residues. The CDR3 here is CASSDDGTGETGELFF. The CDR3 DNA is TGTGCCAGCAGTGACGACGGGACAGGGGAGACCGGGGAGCTGTTTTTT.

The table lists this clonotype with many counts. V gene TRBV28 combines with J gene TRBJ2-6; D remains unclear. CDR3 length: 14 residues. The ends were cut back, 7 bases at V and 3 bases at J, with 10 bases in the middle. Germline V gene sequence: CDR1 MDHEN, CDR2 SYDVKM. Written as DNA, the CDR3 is TGTGCCAGCAACGCCCGGAGTGGGGCCAACGTCCTGACTTTC. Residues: CASNARSGANVLTF.

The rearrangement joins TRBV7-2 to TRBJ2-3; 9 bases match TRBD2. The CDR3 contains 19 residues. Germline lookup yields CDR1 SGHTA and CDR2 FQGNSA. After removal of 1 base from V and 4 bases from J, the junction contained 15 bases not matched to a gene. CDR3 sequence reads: CASSLVFSFAGGPADTQYF. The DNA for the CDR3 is TGTGCCAGCAGCTTAGTTTTTTCCTTCGCGGGGGGGCCTGCAGATACGCAGTATTTT.

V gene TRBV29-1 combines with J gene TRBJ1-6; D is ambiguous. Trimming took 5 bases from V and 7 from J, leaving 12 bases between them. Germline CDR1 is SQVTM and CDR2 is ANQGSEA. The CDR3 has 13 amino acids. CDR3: CSVRETQNSPLHF. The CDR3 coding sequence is TGCAGCGTTCGGGAAACACAGAATTCACCCCTCCACTTT.

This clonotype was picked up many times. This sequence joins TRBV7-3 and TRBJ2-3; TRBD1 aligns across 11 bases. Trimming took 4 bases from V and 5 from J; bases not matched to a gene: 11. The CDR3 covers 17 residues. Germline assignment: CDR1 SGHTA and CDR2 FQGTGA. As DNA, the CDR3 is TGTGCCAGCAGCTCCTTTCCCGGGACAGGGGGTCGAGATACGCAGTATTTT. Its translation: CASSSFPGTGGRDTQYF.

The DNA of the CDR3 is TGCAGTGCTAGAGGTCCCCCGGGGATAGAACTGTTTTTT. Its protein is CSARGPPGIELFF. V usage is TRBV20-1 and J usage is TRBJ1-4; D remains unclear. In germline, CDR1 is DFQATT, CDR2 SNEGSKA (reference sequence). The CDR3 totals 13 residues. Trimming pared 1 base from V and 12 bases from J, leaving 15 bases between.

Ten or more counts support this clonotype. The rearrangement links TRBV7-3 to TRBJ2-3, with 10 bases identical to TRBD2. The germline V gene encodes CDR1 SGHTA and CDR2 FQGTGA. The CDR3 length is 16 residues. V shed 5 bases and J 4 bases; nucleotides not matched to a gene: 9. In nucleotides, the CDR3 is TGTGCCAGCAGCCCCCTAGCGGGGGAGACGGCAGATACGCAGTATTTT. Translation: CASSPLAGETADTQYF.

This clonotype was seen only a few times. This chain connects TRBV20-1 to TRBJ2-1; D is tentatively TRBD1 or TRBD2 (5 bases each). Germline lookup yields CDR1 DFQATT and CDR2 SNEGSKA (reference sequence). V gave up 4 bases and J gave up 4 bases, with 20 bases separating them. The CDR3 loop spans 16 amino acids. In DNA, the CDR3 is TGCAGTGCTATACCCGGGACCCGGAAGCAGTACAATGAGCAGTTCTTC. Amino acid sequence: CSAIPGTRKQYNEQFF.

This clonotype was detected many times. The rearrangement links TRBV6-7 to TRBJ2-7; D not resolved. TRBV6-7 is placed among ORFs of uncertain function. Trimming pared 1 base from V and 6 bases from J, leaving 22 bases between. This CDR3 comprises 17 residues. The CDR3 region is CASSYLNKSPTAREQYF. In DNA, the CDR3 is TGTGCCAGCAGTTACTTAAACAAATCCCCCACTGCACGCGAGCAGTACTTC.

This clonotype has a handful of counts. CDR3 bases: TGCGCCAGCAGCTTGAGAGTTGGACAGCTGAACACTGAAGCTTTCTTT. This sequence encodes CASSLRVGQLNTEAFF. The genes are TRBV5-1 and TRBJ1-1; possible D gene TRBD1, 6 bases. Germline CDR1 is SGHRS and CDR2 is YFSETQ. Deletions cut 1 base from V and 0 bases from J, with 13 bases between. The CDR3 covers 16 residues.

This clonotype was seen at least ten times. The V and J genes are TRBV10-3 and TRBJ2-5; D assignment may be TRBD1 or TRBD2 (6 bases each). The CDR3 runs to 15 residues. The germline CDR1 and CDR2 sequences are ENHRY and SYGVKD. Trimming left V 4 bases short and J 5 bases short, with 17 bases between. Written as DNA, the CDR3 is TGTGCCATCAGTGTGGGGGGCAGGGATACCGAGACCCAGTACTTC. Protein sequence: CAISVGGRDTETQYF.

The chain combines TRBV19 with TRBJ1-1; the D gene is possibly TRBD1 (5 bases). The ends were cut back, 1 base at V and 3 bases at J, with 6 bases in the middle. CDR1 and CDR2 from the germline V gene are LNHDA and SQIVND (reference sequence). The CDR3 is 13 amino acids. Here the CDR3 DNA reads TGTGCCAGTAGTATAGCGGGGGACACTGAAGCTTTCTTT. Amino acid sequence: CASSIAGDTEAFF.

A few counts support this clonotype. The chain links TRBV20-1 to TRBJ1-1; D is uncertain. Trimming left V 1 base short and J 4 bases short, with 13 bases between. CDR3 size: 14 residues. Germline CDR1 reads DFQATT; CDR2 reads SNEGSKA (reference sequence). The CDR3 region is CSARASSRGTEAFF. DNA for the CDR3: TGCAGTGCTAGAGCCTCGTCCCGAGGCACTGAAGCTTTCTTT.

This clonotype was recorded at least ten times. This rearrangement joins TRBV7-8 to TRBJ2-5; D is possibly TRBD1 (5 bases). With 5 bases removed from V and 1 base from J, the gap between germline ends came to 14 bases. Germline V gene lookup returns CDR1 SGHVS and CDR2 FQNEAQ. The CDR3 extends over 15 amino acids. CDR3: CASSPPGHPQETQYF. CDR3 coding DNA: TGTGCCAGCAGCCCCCCAGGACATCCCCAAGAGACCCAGTACTTC.